This note documents a single TCR beta chain sequence. Its antigen is unidentified. This sample is drawn from a study of post-analysis software for immune sequencing data. Study findings and constraints: Samples from one preparation batch, clustered by F measure, grouped strongly together.

The TCR beta cDNA libraries carried unique molecular identifiers. Each CDR3 protein is one row after TCRdb ran MiXCR on the PCR reads. This repertoire shows 820,000 or so distinct CDR3 sequences, approximately 53% found once; its top ten account for around 4.5%. The specimen was blood. This TCR was recovered from a girl aged 10 to 17 with multiple sclerosis.

The CDR3 reads CSVEGLRKNTEAFF. The CDR3 DNA reads as TGCAGCGTTGAAGGCCTCCGGAAGAACACTGAAGCTTTCTTT. The gene calls are TRBV29-1 and TRBJ1-1; unclear D gene. Trimming took 1 base from V and 1 from J, leaving 10 bases between them. The V gene's germline CDR1 is SQVTM and CDR2 ANQGSEA. The CDR3 has 14 amino acids.